The entry that follows covers one TCR beta chain sequence. Its antigen is as yet unknown. The sample is drawn from a study of OX40 agonist ivuxolimab in advanced cancers. For the study at large: At doses from 0.01 to 10 mg/kg, patients were given intravenous ivuxolimab every 2 weeks. Partial responses, seen in three patients, involved one hepatocellular carcinoma and two cutaneous melanomas. Findings of the study overall: The CD4+ and CD8+ T cells in the blood had expanded clonally by week 6 at 0.1 to 3.0 mg/kg. Researchers did not establish what antigens the expanded peripheral T cells target.

This CDR3 spans 15 amino acids. The V gene's germline CDR1 is SGHAT and CDR2 FQNNGV. The V segment lost 3 bases and the J segment 8 bases; nucleotides outside the gene matches: 7. Sequenced by immunoSEQ multiplex PCR; TCRdb stores in-frame clones only, minus some. The table shows 57,000 or so clones, with about 82% occurring only once. The V gene is TRBV11-2, the J gene TRBJ2-4, with 10 bases fitting TRBD2. The TCR comes from an adult with an advanced solid tumor such as melanoma, head and neck, liver or kidney cancer. The sample in question was CD4+ or CD8+ T cells sorted from blood, obtained in a trial of the OX40 agonist ivuxolimab. The CDR3 sequence is CASSFVAGGADIQYF. The CDR3 coding sequence is TGTGCCAGCAGCTTTGTAGCGGGGGGAGCTGACATTCAGTACTTC.